Sequencing of this TCR beta chain was carried out in a study of chemoradiotherapy in HPV16-positive cancers (dated by TCRdb to between 2022 and 2023). In terms of the full investigation: Candidate HPV-specific T-cell clones and common TCR motifs were defined through functional T-cell assays on cells from a couple of HPV16-positive patients. The candidate HPV-specific TCRs and motifs were subsequently tracked in TCR repertoires obtained from roughly 90 patients with HPV-related cancers. The study asked whether T-cell immunity to the HPV oncoproteins E6 and E7 changes during chemoradiotherapy and whether this immunity affects survival.

Library method: the immunoSEQ multiplex PCR assay. Sourced from immuneACCESS, this table was stored by TCRdb with only in-frame sequences that have V and J called. A share of the clones is absent; for the studies checked, an unresolved V gene accounts for under half, and the remainder has no known explanation. This sample has under 6,500 clones in its table, and approximately 80% of those were observed once. Approximately 19% of the sample is taken by the ten largest. The research as a whole found: Expansion of candidate HPV-specific clones and E7-related TCR motifs was observed in the tumor microenvironment during treatment, whereas no such expansion was observed for non-HPV-specific T cells. In HPV16-positive patients, expansion of HPV-responsive T cells during chemoradiotherapy was associated with improved recurrence-free survival. The survival association was reported for HPV16-positive patients, and the functional definition of HPV-specific T cells was derived from only a couple of HPV16-positive patients.

Because repertoires were sampled repeatedly during chemoradiotherapy, clonal expansion in the tumor microenvironment could be followed. CDR1 and CDR2 are read off the germline V gene as MDHEN and SYDVKM. The CDR3 runs 15 amino acids, cysteine and phenylalanine included. Only the CDR3 DNA is retained, 45 bases long and in frame from the first base. The junction shows trimming of 0 bases on V and 1 base on J, plus 9 bases between the germline ends. In regard to this clone: Its antigen is unknown. The sample holds no much larger clone one base away, and base qualities are not on file.

Here the chain combines TRBV28 and TRBJ1-2, with TRBD1 as a weak D call on 5 bases. The sequenced sample was tumor tissue, obtained from a patient who underwent chemoradiotherapy. The TCR comes from a human donor with HPV-associated anogenital cancer. Here is the DNA: TGTGCCAGCAGTTTATGGGACAACTTTAACTATGGCTACACCTTC. This translates into CASSLWDNFNYGYTF.